These 9 T cell receptor beta chains originate from one sample sequenced in a study of somatic mutations in cytotoxic T cells in rheumatoid arthritis. This table comes from immunoSEQ multiplex PCR, and its TCRdb copy is limited to in-frame clones, with some not included. This sample has approximately 17,000 clones; 75% to 80% occur once, and the top ten carry roughly 22%. Material: CD8+ T cells sorted from blood. The receptor source for this set is an adult with rheumatoid arthritis.

This clone was detected once. The genes are TRBV21-1 and TRBJ2-5. TRBV21-1 is a recognized pseudogene. The CDR3 has 15 amino acids. CDR3 sequence (DNA): TGTGCCAGCACCCTAAAAGGACGGAAACAAGAGACCCAGTACTTC. Amino acid sequence: CASTLKGRKQETQYF.

V gene TRBV11-1 combines with J gene TRBJ2-7; D is tentatively TRBD1 or TRBD2 (5 bases each). V shed 3 bases and J shed 6 bases, with 15 bases lying between them. Looked up from germline, CDR1 is SGHAT and CDR2 is FQDESV (reference sequence). The CDR3 loop spans 14 amino acids. CDR3 coding DNA: TGTGCCAGCAGCTTGGGGCGGGCCGTTAGCGAGCAGTACTTC. This gives the protein CASSLGRAVSEQYF.

The CDR3, as DNA: TGCGCCAGCAGCTTGGCCGGGACAGGGAGCTCCTACGAGCAGTACTTC. Translating it yields CASSLAGTGSSYEQYF. This rearrangement joins TRBV5-1 to TRBJ2-7; 9 bases agree with TRBD1. The CDR3 runs 16 residues. V was clipped by 0 bases and J by 0 bases; unmatched bases: 4. Looked up from germline, CDR1 is SGHRS and CDR2 is YFSETQ.

This clone was seen a handful of times. This chain joins TRBV5-6 and TRBJ1-1; no reliable D call. The length of the CDR3 is 11 residues. V lost 5 bases, J lost 4 bases, and 6 bases lay in between. Germline CDR1 reads SGHDT; CDR2 reads YYEEEE. In nucleotides, the CDR3 is TGTGCCAGCAGGATGGGCACTGAAGCTTTCTTT. Encoded protein: CASRMGTEAFF.

This chain uses TRBV19 with TRBJ2-7; TRBD2 matches at 8 bases. CDR1 is LNHDA, CDR2 SQIVND, per germline (reference sequence). V lost 1 base and J lost 0; bases outside the gene matches: 2. This CDR3 spans 15 amino acids. The CDR3 region is CASSIAGTSSYEQYF. Here the CDR3 DNA reads TGTGCCAGTAGTATAGCGGGGACTAGCTCCTACGAGCAGTACTTC.

The gene calls are TRBV6-1 and TRBJ2-5, with 9 bases aligning to TRBD2. The CDR3 loop spans 15 amino acids. Trimming at V came to 5 bases and at J to 5 bases, leaving 9 bases not matched to a gene. CDR1 is MNHNS, CDR2 SASEGT, per germline. The CDR3 nucleotides are TGTGCCAGCAGTTCGTTTAGCGGGAGTGCTGAGACCCAGTACTTC. Encoded protein: CASSSFSGSAETQYF.

J is TRBJ2-7 and V is TRBV2; D call uncertain. This CDR3 spans 15 amino acids. V was trimmed by 3 bases and J by 0 bases, leaving 12 bases between them. Germline V gives CDR1 SNHLY, CDR2 FYNNEI. This CDR3 reads CASSESTLGSYEQYF. The DNA for the CDR3 is TGTGCCAGCAGTGAGAGTACCCTGGGCTCCTACGAGCAGTACTTC.

This clone was seen just once. The gene calls are TRBV9 and TRBJ1-2; D gene unclear. The V end lost 3 bases, the J end lost 1 base, and 7 bases lay between the germline ends. The germline gives CDR1 SGDLS, CDR2 YYNGEE. CDR3 length: 13 residues. The chain's CDR3 is CASSAPDNYGYTF. In DNA, the CDR3 is TGTGCCAGCAGCGCCCCAGATAACTATGGCTACACCTTC.

The chain links TRBV4-1 to TRBJ2-5, with no clear D. The CDR3 runs 14 residues. Germline V gene sequence: CDR1 MGHRA, CDR2 YSYEKL. Deletions cut 5 bases from V and 1 base from J, with 11 bases between. CDR3 sequence: CASSFRWGQETQYF. In DNA, the CDR3 is TGCGCCAGCAGCTTCCGGTGGGGCCAAGAGACCCAGTACTTC.